This T cell receptor beta chain was obtained from a study of stem cell transplantation in POMP-related autoinflammatory disease. Study details: CD8+ T cells were low and CD4+ cells naive-skewed before transplant. DNA chimerism showed 100% graft donor engraftment of neutrophils and platelets through one year. Study-wide results and caveats: PRAID patients trended toward lower TRB diversity and higher clonality in all analyzed T-cell subsets.

The germline V gene has CDR1 LNHDA and CDR2 SQIVND (reference sequence). V lost 5 bases to trimming and J lost 2 bases; unmatched junction nucleotides: 6. CDR3 size: 15 residues. Sequenced by immunoSEQ multiplex PCR; TCRdb stores in-frame clones only, minus some. The top ten clones hold 0.5% to 0.75% of a sample with approximately 65,000 clones, roughly 88% of them seen once. About this clone itself: Antigen: not known.

The sample consisted of CD4+ T cells from PBMCs, taken after stem cell transplantation. This chain joins TRBV19 and TRBJ1-2; 9 bases match TRBD1. The receptor comes from a human patient with POMP-related autoinflammation and immune dysregulation (PRAID). T cells may partly derive from the graft donor. This chain's CDR3 is CASSVGQGLNYGYTF. CDR3 sequence (DNA): TGTGCCAGTAGTGTGGGACAGGGCCTAAACTATGGCTACACCTTC.